At least ten counts were recorded for the clone carrying this T cell receptor beta chain. Its cognate antigen is unknown. The entry originates in a study of neurological immune-mediated disorders. Study results and caveats: The greatest degree of TCR clonal expansion was observed in HTLV-1-associated myelopathy, with the lowest in multiple sclerosis, below that of healthy controls.

The authors made cDNA by 5'RACE with 10-nucleotide random UMIs. TCRdb re-called the 5' RACE reads through MiXCR, storing one row per CDR3 protein. The table records approximately 48,000 distinct CDR3 sequences, about a tenth of them present only once. The CDR3 runs to 15 residues. V was clipped by 6 bases and J by 3 bases, with 15 bases between them. A total of 2 million PBMCs stored at -80 degrees C provided the unsorted libraries. The V and J genes are TRBV12-3 or TRBV12-4 and TRBJ1-3; D might be TRBD1 (5 bases). The source of this sequence is a man between 65 and 85 years old with HTLV-1-associated myelopathy (HAM/TSP). The source material was PBMCs. The chain's CDR3 is CASRATAAGGNTIYF. CDR3 coding DNA: TGTGCCAGCAGAGCGACAGCAGCCGGTGGAAACACCATATATTTT.